Listed below are T cell receptor beta chains from one sample, sequenced in a study of CD8 T cells in Susac syndrome. TCRdb re-called the immunoSEQ multiplex PCR reads with MiXCR, one entry per CDR3 protein. Here the sample spans about 150,000 distinct CDR3 sequences, just under 95% being singletons. The source material was CD8+ T cells from PBMCs. These receptors came from a human donor with Susac syndrome. The CDR3 runs from the conserved cysteine through the conserved F or W. The D gene is left open where the match is weak. Clone size is stated in some rows and not others, as once, few, many or a class when expanded.

TRBV24-1	TRBJ2-7	-	few	12	TGTGCCACCAGCCCTGACTCCTACGAGCAGTACTTC	CATSPDSYEQYF
TRBV13	TRBJ2-7	-	-	14	TGTGCCAGCACCTTAGGGGATGGACCCTACGAGCAGTACTTC	CASTLGDGPYEQYF
TRBV9	TRBJ2-1	-	-	17	TGTGCCAGCAGCGCAATCTCAGGGGGGGAGGGCATATGGGTTCAGTTCTTC	CASSAISGGEGIWVQFF
TRBV5-4	TRBJ2-2	TRBD1	-	11	TGTGCCACCAGGGGGAGCGGGGAGCTGTTTTTT	CATRGSGELFF
TRBV4-1	TRBJ2-2	-	-	14	TGCGCCAGCAGCCAAATTATACACACCGGGGAGCTGTTTTTT	CASSQIIHTGELFF
TRBV30	TRBJ2-1	TRBD1	-	15	TGTGCCTGGGCCCCAATTCCGGGACAGAAATATGAGCAGTTCTTC	CAWAPIPGQKYEQFF
TRBV20-1	TRBJ2-7	-	-	13	TGCAGTGCTAGAGGGGTCGCCTCCTACGAGCAGTACTTC	CSARGVASYEQYF
TRBV11-3	TRBJ1-1	-	-	12	TGTGCCAGCAGCTTAGACCAATCTGAAGCTTTCTTT	CASSLDQSEAFF
TRBV27	TRBJ2-1	TRBD2	-	14	TGTGCCAGCAGTTCCCGACTAGCGGCAAATGAGCAGTTCTTC	CASSSRLAANEQFF
TRBV29-1	TRBJ1-1	TRBD1	-	16	TGCAGCGTTGAAGATCGGACAGGGGGCCAGGTCACTGAAGCTTTCTTT	CSVEDRTGGQVTEAFF
TRBV29-1	TRBJ2-3	-	-	12	TGCAGCGCCCCTCGAGGGGCAGATACGCAGTATTTT	CSAPRGADTQYF
TRBV27	TRBJ2-1	-	-	17	TGTGCCAGCAGTTTTCGTCCAGCGCCGAGCTCCTACAATGAGCAGTTCTTC	CASSFRPAPSSYNEQFF
TRBV27	TRBJ2-1	TRBD2	-	18	TGTGCCAGCAGTTTATTACTAGCGGGGGGAGGGAGCCACAATGAGCAGTTCTTC	CASSLLLAGGGSHNEQFF
TRBV7-8	TRBJ2-1	-	-	16	TGTGCCAGCAGCTCCATACGGGATCCAGGGAGCAATGAGCAGTTCTTC	CASSSIRDPGSNEQFF
TRBV25-1	TRBJ2-2	TRBD2	-	14	TGTGCCAGTATAGCGGGAGGTGAGGCCGGGGAGCTGTTTTTT	CASIAGGEAGELFF
TRBV5-1	TRBJ1-5	-	-	14	TGCGCCAGCAGCCCCGGAGATTCGAATCAGCCCCAGCATTTT	CASSPGDSNQPQHF
TRBV15	TRBJ2-5	-	once	15	TGTGCCACCAGCGGACCACAGCAAACCCAAGAGACCCAGTACTTC	CATSGPQQTQETQYF